Reported below is one TCR beta chain. The antigen is undetermined. 5'RACE template switching generated TCR cDNA, adding a universal primer site and UMIs. One entry per CDR3 protein results from TCRdb running MiXCR on the 5' RACE reads. In the table there are over 70,000 distinct CDR3 sequences, almost 8% of which are singletons. This entry belongs to a study of T cells after yellow fever vaccination. Overall study context: SMART-Seq v4 Ultra Low Input served to prepare low-cell-number fractions.

Points from the study as a whole: Post-booster repertoires again held most primary-vaccination clones (approximately 96% CD4, 75% to 90% CD8). One caveat is that FACS-sorted repertoires could contain abundant clonotypes contaminating from the bulk population.

This TCR came from a man between 25 and 39 years old who received the YFV17D yellow fever vaccine. Sequenced material: CD8+ T cells sorted from PBMCs, taken on the day of the yellow fever booster vaccination.

CDR3 DNA sequence: TGTGCCAGCAGCCACGGACTAGCGGGACAAGAGACCCAGTACTTC. Translation gives CASSHGLAGQETQYF. The V gene is TRBV7-3, the J gene TRBJ2-5; 12 bases are a match to TRBD2. J was trimmed by 2 bases and V by 5 bases; bases with no gene match: 3. CDR1 and CDR2 from the germline V gene are SGHTA and FQGTGA. The CDR3 is made up of 15 amino acids.